This entry lists 15 T cell receptor beta chains sequenced from one sample in a study of T cell responses to AZD1222 COVID-19 vaccine. Assay used: immunoSEQ multiplex PCR; TCRdb lists only in-frame clones, some missing. The sample shows approximately 150,000 clones, roughly 93% of them seen only once. The starting material was peripheral blood, obtained after recovery from COVID-19. Receptors were obtained from an adult who had recovered from COVID-19.

V is TRBV7-2 and J is TRBJ2-3, with D tentatively TRBD1 or TRBD2 (5 bases each). The CDR3 contains 16 residues. V gave up 1 base and J gave up 3 bases, with 14 bases separating them. Germline assignment: CDR1 SGHTA and CDR2 FQGNSA. The CDR3 region has the DNA TGTGCCAGCAGCTTAGTTGGCAGGGAGAGGACAGATACGCAGTATTTT. Protein sequence: CASSLVGRERTDTQYF.

This clone was detected only a few times. The chain couples TRBV28 to TRBJ2-3, with a tentative D call TRBD1 (7 bases). CDR1 is MDHEN, CDR2 SYDVKM, per germline. Between the trimmed V and J ends, which lost 3 bases and 3 bases, there was a span of 16 bases. The CDR3 runs to 16 residues. The CDR3 loop reads CASSFGQGGPTDTQYF. DNA for the CDR3: TGTGCCAGCAGTTTCGGTCAGGGGGGCCCAACAGATACGCAGTATTTT.

The chain links TRBV7-9 to TRBJ1-4, with 8 bases lining up with TRBD1. Germline loops: CDR1 SEHNR, CDR2 FQNEAQ (reference sequence). The CDR3 contains 15 residues. J lost 0 bases, V lost 6 bases, and 3 bases had no gene match. CDR3 region: CASRPTGATNEKLFF. The CDR3 nucleotides read TGTGCCAGCAGACCGACAGGGGCAACTAATGAAAAACTGTTTTTT. The full variable domain, rest sourced from reference TRBV7-9 and TRBJ1-4, is DTGVSQNPRHKITKRGQNVTFRCDPISEHNRLYWYRQTLGQGPEFLTYFQNEAQLEKSRLLSDRFSAERPKGSFSTLEIQRTEQGDSAMYLCASRPTGATNEKLFFGSGTQLSVL.

The V call is TRBV9, the J call TRBJ2-2; D ambiguous. Germline CDR1 SGDLS, CDR2 YYNGEE. The V end lost 4 bases, the J end lost 6 bases, and 10 bases lay between the germline ends. This CDR3 region has 13 residues. This chain's CDR3 is CASSFRVPGELFF. CDR3 sequence (DNA): TGTGCCAGCAGCTTTAGGGTTCCCGGGGAGCTGTTTTTT.

This chain joins TRBV28 and TRBJ1-2, with no clear D. This CDR3 is 12 amino acids long. Germline lookup yields CDR1 MDHEN and CDR2 SYDVKM. V lost 7 bases, J lost 2 bases, and 8 bases lay in between. The DNA of the CDR3 is TGTGCCAGCACCAGACTGAACTATGGCTACACCTTC. This encodes CASTRLNYGYTF.

The rearrangement uses TRBV6-5 and TRBJ2-7; D unresolved. CDR3 length: 11 amino acids. The germline V gene has CDR1 MNHEY and CDR2 SVGAGI. V was pared by 6 bases and J by 5 bases, with 8 bases between. This chain's CDR3 is CASSVLNEQYF. The CDR3 DNA sequence: TGTGCCAGCAGCGTCCTGAACGAGCAGTACTTC.

The chain recombines TRBV7-8 with TRBJ2-7; 11 nucleotides agree with TRBD2. V was clipped by 3 bases and J by 2 bases; unmatched bases: 0. CDR1 and CDR2 (germline): SGHVS, FQNEAQ. The CDR3 is 14 amino acids. In nucleotides, the CDR3 is TGTGCCAGCAGCTTGGGACTAGCGGCCTACGAGCAGTACTTC. Its translation is CASSLGLAAYEQYF.

The chain recombines TRBV2 with TRBJ2-1; D gene unclear. Trimming took 6 bases from V and 0 from J, leaving 9 bases between them. Per the germline V gene, CDR1 is SNHLY and CDR2 is FYNNEI. This CDR3 contains 14 residues. The CDR3 here is CASREKSSYNEQFF. Written as DNA, the CDR3 is TGTGCCAGCAGAGAAAAAAGCTCCTACAATGAGCAGTTCTTC.

The rearrangement joins TRBV28 to TRBJ2-1; D remains ambiguous. From germline, CDR1 is MDHEN and CDR2 SYDVKM. The CDR3 covers 14 residues. V lost 5 bases and J lost 6, with 14 bases in between. The CDR3 sequence: CASSLPQQTNEQFF. The CDR3 DNA reads TGTGCCAGCAGTCTACCCCAACAGACCAATGAGCAGTTCTTC.

Comments on this clone: Distinct nucleotide sequences in the sample also encode this CDR3. The chain couples TRBV19 to TRBJ2-2; D gene ambiguous. From germline, CDR1 is LNHDA and CDR2 SQIVND (reference sequence). The V gene lost 1 base and the J gene lost 0 bases, with 3 bases spanning the gap. The CDR3 is 14 residues long. For the CDR3, the DNA is TGTGCCAGTAGTATAGGACCGAACACCGGGGAGCTGTTTTTT. Translated: CASSIGPNTGELFF.

This clone was observed a single time. The V and J genes are TRBV16 and TRBJ1-3; D ambiguous. The CDR3 loop spans 15 amino acids. The germline CDR1 and CDR2 sequences are KGHSY and FQNENV. V lost 2 bases to trimming and J lost 0 bases, with 8 bases between them. The CDR3 here is CASSQGRNSGNTIYF. CDR3 nucleotides: TGTGCCAGCAGCCAAGGGCGGAACTCTGGAAACACCATATATTTT.

The rearrangement uses TRBV19 and TRBJ2-2, with TRBD2 identical over 11 bases. Germline V gene lookup returns CDR1 LNHDA and CDR2 SQIVND (reference sequence). The CDR3 is 16 residues long. J gave up 6 bases and V 4 bases, and 7 bases lay outside the gene matches. The DNA for the CDR3 is TGTGCCAGTAGTACCACTAGCGGGAGAACTTCCGGGGAGCTGTTTTTT. Translation gives CASSTTSGRTSGELFF.

The chain recombines TRBV5-1 with TRBJ2-1, with D unresolved. V was trimmed by 0 bases and J by 3 bases, leaving 7 bases between them. Germline V lookup: CDR1 SGHRS, CDR2 YFSETQ. This CDR3 has 14 residues. The DNA of the CDR3 is TGCGCCAGCAGCTTGGGAGAACTCTACAATGAGCAGTTCTTC. Its translation is CASSLGELYNEQFF.

This clone was counted a single time. The chain links TRBV29-1 to TRBJ2-7; D is perhaps TRBD1 or TRBD2 (7 bases each). CDR3 length: 14 residues. CDR1 and CDR2 (germline): SQVTM, ANQGSEA. Trimming shortened V by 2 bases and J by 4 bases, and 15 bases separated the two germline ends. CDR3 DNA sequence: TGCAGCGTTGAATCAGGGGGAGGGGGGTACGAGCAGTACTTC. Translated, it gives CSVESGGGGYEQYF.

The chain carries TRBV5-8 and TRBJ1-2; D not resolved. CDR1 is SGHTS and CDR2 is YDEGEE in the germline V gene. The CDR3 spans 14 residues. The germline V and J ends were trimmed by 5 bases and 4 bases, with 15 bases remaining between them. CDR3 bases: TGTGCCAGCAGACGAAAGACACGGACCTATGGCTACACCTTC. This gives the protein CASRRKTRTYGYTF.